This record covers a single T cell receptor (beta chain). Sequencing used immunoSEQ multiplex PCR; TCRdb keeps in-frame clones, though not all of them. The sample has about 77,000 clones, 95% to 98% seen once. The data derive from a study of Tregs in tolerant kidney transplant recipients. This specimen consisted of CD4+ T cells from blood, obtained before the transplant. The TCR sequence derives from a human donor who received a combined kidney and bone marrow transplant.

CDR3 protein: CASFTRDSARNEQFF. The CDR3, as DNA: TGTGCCAGCTTTACCCGGGACAGCGCTCGAAATGAGCAGTTCTTC. The rearrangement links TRBV6-5 to TRBJ2-1; 7 bases fit TRBD1. V gave up 8 bases and J gave up 7 bases; unmatched junction bases: 14. Per the germline V gene, CDR1 is MNHEY and CDR2 is SVGAGI. CDR3 size: 15 residues.